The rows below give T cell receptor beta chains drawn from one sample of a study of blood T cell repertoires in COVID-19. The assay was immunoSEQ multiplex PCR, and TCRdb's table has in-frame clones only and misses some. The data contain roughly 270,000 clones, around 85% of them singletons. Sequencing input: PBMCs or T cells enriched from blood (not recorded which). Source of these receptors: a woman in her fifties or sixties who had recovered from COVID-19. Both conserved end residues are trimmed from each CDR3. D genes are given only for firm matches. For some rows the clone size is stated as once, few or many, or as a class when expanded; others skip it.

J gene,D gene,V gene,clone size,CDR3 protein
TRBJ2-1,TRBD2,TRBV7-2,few,ASTLAGGSYNEQF
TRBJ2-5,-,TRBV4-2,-,ASSQQPGGLETQY
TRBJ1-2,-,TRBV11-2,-,ASSLDPRQSNYGYT
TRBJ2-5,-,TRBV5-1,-,ASSLPGQETQY
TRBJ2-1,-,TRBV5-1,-,ASSAGQPYNEQF
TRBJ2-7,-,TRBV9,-,ASSSNRVGSEQY
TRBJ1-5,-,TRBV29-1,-,SVGFSGPNQPQH
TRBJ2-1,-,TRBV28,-,ASSLGGGRYNEQF
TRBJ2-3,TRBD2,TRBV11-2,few,ASSIAGVAADTQY
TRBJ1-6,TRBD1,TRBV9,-,ASSAGTGYSPLH
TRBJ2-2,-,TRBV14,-,ASSHDPGWNTGELF
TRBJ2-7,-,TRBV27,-,ASGGHSQY
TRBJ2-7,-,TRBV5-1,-,ASSLKAPYEQY
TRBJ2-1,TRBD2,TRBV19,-,ASIASGRASNEQF
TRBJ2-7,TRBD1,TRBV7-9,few,ASSFPGQGAHEQY
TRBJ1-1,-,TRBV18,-,ASSPGNRRALNTEAF
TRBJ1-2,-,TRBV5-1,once,ASSLGAKGYT
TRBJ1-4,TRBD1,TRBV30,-,AWSIDRVGEKLF
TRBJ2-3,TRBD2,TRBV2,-,AGKRDFSTDTQY
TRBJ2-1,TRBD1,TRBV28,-,ASSPVQGAVNEQF
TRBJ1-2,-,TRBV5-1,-,ASALETNYGYT
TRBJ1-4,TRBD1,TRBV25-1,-,ASSKGQQNEKLF
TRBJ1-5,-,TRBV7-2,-,ASSSSPGIGQPQH
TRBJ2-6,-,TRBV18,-,ASSPRDGNSGANVLT
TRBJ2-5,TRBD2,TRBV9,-,ASSVAASGGGETQY
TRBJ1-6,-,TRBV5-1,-,ASSSGQLSPLH
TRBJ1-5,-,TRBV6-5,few,ASRPAGLENQPQH
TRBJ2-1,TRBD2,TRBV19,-,ASSATSGSDSYNEQF
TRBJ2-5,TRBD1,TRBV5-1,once,ASSLGGQGAGETQY
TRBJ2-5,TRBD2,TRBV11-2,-,ASSSQLASRETQY
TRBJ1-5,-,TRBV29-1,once,SVELGGDQPQH
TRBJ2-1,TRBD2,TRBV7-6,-,ASSLGLAGTEQF
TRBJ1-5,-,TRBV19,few,ASSIETGTMPQH
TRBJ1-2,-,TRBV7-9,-,ASSLEVRTKGYT
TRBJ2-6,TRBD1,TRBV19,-,ASRDRGTGANVLT